The T cell receptor beta chain described here comes from a study of blood T cell repertoires in COVID-19. Across the whole study: Researchers got acute and convalescent COVID-19 samples from the United States, Italy and Spain. Nucleic acid was either cDNA or gDNA, and it came from T cells, B-cell-depleted T cells, or PBMCs.

In the original analysis: Scientists estimated how many nucleated cells there were by amplifying reference gene primers. Generated by immunoSEQ multiplex PCR, the TCRdb table keeps only in-frame clones and is missing some. V and J calls and clone size are copied from that table; D and trimming were computed from the DNA. The sample carries under 75,000 clones, about 86% recorded once. Trimming removed 3 bases at V and 5 bases at J, with 13 bases between. The CDR3 sequence is 15 residues long. Germline loops: CDR1 KGHSH, CDR2 LQKENI. The chain employs TRBV18 and TRBJ1-4; D is unclear. The source is a human donor in a cohort sampled during active COVID-19. Source material: peripheral blood. The CDR3 protein is CASSPGSGENEKLFF. DNA for the CDR3: TGTGCCAGCTCACCCGGCAGCGGGGAAAATGAAAAACTGTTTTTT. Combining the CDR3 with reference TRBV18 and TRBJ1-4 gives the whole variable domain NAGVMQNPRHLVRRRGQEARLRCSPMKGHSHVYWYRQLPEEGLKFMVYLQKENIIDESGMPKERFSAEFPKEGPSILRIQQVVRGDSAAYFCASSPGSGENEKLFFGSGTQLSVL.